The rows below give T cell receptor beta chains drawn from one sample of a study of T cell responses to AZD1222 COVID-19 vaccine. TCRdb keeps only in-frame clones here, not all; method: immunoSEQ multiplex PCR. Of 85,000 to 120,000 clones listed, roughly 83% are singletons. Here the sequenced sample was peripheral blood, taken on day 0 of AZD1222 vaccination. The receptors were gathered from an adult in good health. Each CDR3 is given with its conserved first and last residue. Each record gives: D gene, J gene, clone size, V gene, CDR3 protein, CDR3 DNA. The D gene is left open where the match is weak. A clone size is listed for some rows: how often the clone was seen (once, few, many), or a class if it is expanded.

- | TRBJ1-4 | once | TRBV6-5 | CASRGGIATNEKLFF | TGTGCCAGCAGGGGGGGAATCGCAACTAATGAAAAACTGTTTTTT
- | TRBJ2-5 | - | TRBV24-1 | CATSDLSAQETQYF | TGTGCCACCAGTGATTTGTCTGCCCAAGAGACCCAGTACTTC
- | TRBJ2-7 | - | TRBV19 | CASSSRSSLEQYF | TGTGCCAGTAGTAGTCGGTCAAGTCTCGAGCAGTACTTC
- | TRBJ1-3 | - | TRBV6-5 | CASSYRPIAGNTIYF | TGTGCCAGCAGTTACCGACCCATCGCTGGAAACACCATATATTTT
- | TRBJ2-5 | - | TRBV7-2 | CASCRDGFVGTQYF | TGTGCCAGCTGTCGGGACGGATTTGTTGGGACCCAGTACTTC
TRBD2 | TRBJ2-1 | - | TRBV19 | CASSIGRELDEQFF | TGTGCCAGTAGTATTGGGCGGGAGTTGGATGAGCAGTTCTTC
- | TRBJ1-5 | - | TRBV21-1 | CASSKGIRRGYFYSNQPQHF | TGTGCCAGCAGCAAAGGTATAAGACGGGGCTACTTTTATAGCAATCAGCCCCAGCATTTT
- | TRBJ2-6 | - | TRBV6-5 | CASSYSGGPGANVLTF | TGTGCCAGCAGTTACTCGGGGGGTCCTGGGGCCAACGTCCTGACTTTC
- | TRBJ1-2 | - | TRBV6-5 | CASRPGGAYGYTF | TGTGCCAGCAGGCCGGGGGGCGCTTATGGCTACACCTTC
- | TRBJ1-3 | - | TRBV15 | CATSRGPVDSFSGNTIYF | TGTGCCACCAGCAGAGGTCCTGTTGACTCATTCTCTGGAAACACCATATATTTT
- | TRBJ1-6 | - | TRBV6-5 | CASRTRVDSPLHF | TGTGCCAGCAGGACAAGGGTAGATTCACCCCTCCACTTT
- | TRBJ2-7 | - | TRBV12-5 | CASGQQGSAYEQYF | TGTGCTAGTGGTCAACAGGGTTCCGCCTACGAGCAGTACTTC
- | TRBJ1-3 | few | TRBV3-1/TRBV3-2 | CASSTGSGNTIYF | TGTGCCAGCAGCACGGGGTCTGGAAACACCATATATTTT
- | TRBJ2-6 | few | TRBV24-1 | CATSDLNSGANVLTF | TGTGCCACCAGTGATTTGAACTCTGGGGCCAACGTCCTGACTTTC
TRBD2 | TRBJ2-3 | - | TRBV6-4 | CASSAPRERGVTTGDTQYF | TGTGCCAGCAGTGCCCCAAGGGAGCGGGGGGTTACAACGGGTGATACGCAGTATTTT
TRBD1 | TRBJ1-6 | once | TRBV9 | CASSARTGASPLHF | TGTGCCAGCAGCGCACGGACAGGGGCCTCACCCCTCCACTTT
- | TRBJ1-1 | - | TRBV12-3/TRBV12-4 | CASSWGANTEAFF | TGTGCCAGCAGTTGGGGGGCGAACACTGAAGCTTTCTTT
TRBD1 | TRBJ2-7 | - | TRBV28 | CASSFSDRGHEQYF | TGTGCCAGCAGCTTCTCGGACAGGGGGCACGAGCAGTACTTC
- | TRBJ1-1 | - | TRBV7-9 | CASRQEAAEAFF | TGTGCCAGCAGGCAAGAGGCGGCTGAAGCTTTCTTT
- | TRBJ2-4 | - | TRBV5-1 | CASRETSGQNIQYF | TGCGCCAGCAGGGAGACTTCAGGTCAAAACATTCAGTACTTC
TRBD1 | TRBJ2-2 | once | TRBV2 | CASRGDRANTGELFF | TGTGCCAGCAGGGGCGACAGGGCGAACACCGGGGAGCTGTTTTTT
TRBD1 | TRBJ2-3 | once | TRBV2 | CASSELGQGGGTQYF | TGTGCCAGCAGTGAATTGGGACAGGGAGGGGGTACGCAGTATTTT
- | TRBJ2-1 | - | TRBV28 | CASTEEGLSSSYNEQFF | TGTGCCAGCACCGAAGAGGGACTCTCCTCCTCCTACAATGAGCAGTTCTTC
- | TRBJ2-5 | - | TRBV7-2 | CASSLGGSGEERETQYF | TGTGCCAGCAGCTTAGGGGGTTCGGGGGAGGAGCGAGAGACCCAGTACTTC
TRBD2 | TRBJ2-5 | - | TRBV4-1 | CASSQVNMGLAGGETQYF | TGCGCCAGCAGCCAAGTGAACATGGGACTAGCGGGCGGAGAGACCCAGTACTTC
- | TRBJ1-4 | few | TRBV15 | CATSRDLGEKLFF | TGTGCCACCAGCAGAGATTTGGGCGAAAAACTGTTTTTT
TRBD1 | TRBJ2-1 | - | TRBV7-2 | CASSFRRGLSDGNEQFF | TGTGCCAGCAGCTTTCGCAGGGGGTTGTCGGATGGGAATGAGCAGTTCTTC
- | TRBJ2-3 | - | TRBV3-1/TRBV3-2 | CASSRSRGTPADTQYF | TGTGCCAGCAGCCGTTCGAGAGGGACTCCAGCGGATACGCAGTATTTT
TRBD2 | TRBJ2-6 | - | TRBV7-2 | CASSILAGQPGANVLTF | TGTGCCAGCAGCATCCTAGCGGGACAGCCGGGGGCCAACGTCCTGACTTTC
- | TRBJ1-1 | - | TRBV7-9 | CASSPDVNTEAFF | TGTGCCAGCAGCCCAGACGTGAACACTGAAGCTTTCTTT
- | TRBJ2-2 | - | TRBV29-1 | CSVEDGSGAFTGELFF | TGCAGCGTTGAAGACGGTTCAGGGGCCTTCACCGGGGAGCTGTTTTTT
TRBD1 | TRBJ2-2 | large | TRBV7-2 | CASDRDRGTGELFF | TGTGCCAGCGACCGGGACAGGGGTACCGGGGAGCTGTTTTTT
- | TRBJ2-3 | - | TRBV29-1 | CSVRTTTDTQYF | TGCAGCGTAAGAACCACCACAGATACGCAGTATTTT
- | TRBJ1-4 | - | TRBV18 | CASSHSLPVATNEKLFF | TGTGCCAGCTCACACTCGCTCCCGGTGGCAACTAATGAAAAACTGTTTTTT
TRBD2 | TRBJ2-2 | - | TRBV7-6 | CASSLASSGTTGELFF | TGTGCCAGCAGCTTAGCGTCTAGCGGGACCACCGGGGAGCTGTTTTTT
- | TRBJ1-6 | - | TRBV28 | CASSLTRTGSPLHF | TGTGCCAGCAGTTTAACGAGGACGGGTTCACCCCTCCACTTT
TRBD1 | TRBJ1-6 | - | TRBV18 | CASSPGDRKNSPLHF | TGTGCCAGCTCACCGGGGGACAGGAAAAATTCACCCCTCCACTTT
- | TRBJ2-2 | once | TRBV14 | CASSQDRNPRSGELFF | TGTGCCAGCAGCCAAGATCGGAACCCGAGGTCCGGGGAGCTGTTTTTT
TRBD1 | TRBJ1-3 | - | TRBV11-3 | CASSLTRTGVFGNTIYF | TGTGCCAGCAGCTTAACTCGGACAGGGGTATTTGGAAACACCATATATTTT
- | TRBJ1-5 | - | TRBV28 | CASNNQPQHF | TGTGCCAGCAACAATCAGCCCCAGCATTTT
- | TRBJ1-2 | - | TRBV7-2 | CASSLGQIYGYTF | TGTGCCAGCAGCTTAGGACAGATTTATGGCTACACCTTC
- | TRBJ2-2 | - | TRBV13 | CASSLRSPANTGELFF | TGTGCCAGCAGTTTGAGGTCGCCCGCGAACACCGGGGAGCTGTTTTTT
- | TRBJ2-1 | - | TRBV29-1 | CSVPWSGASSYNEQFF | TGCAGCGTCCCATGGTCGGGAGCCAGCTCCTACAATGAGCAGTTCTTC
- | TRBJ1-6 | - | TRBV9 | CASSVDHRWGNSPLHF | TGTGCCAGCAGCGTAGACCATAGATGGGGCAATTCACCCCTCCACTTT
- | TRBJ2-2 | - | TRBV12-3/TRBV12-4 | CASSLNTGELFF | TGTGCCAGCAGTTTGAACACCGGGGAGCTGTTTTTT
- | TRBJ2-7 | - | TRBV29-1 | CSVVTGYEQYF | TGCAGCGTGGTGACTGGATACGAGCAGTACTTC
- | TRBJ2-7 | few | TRBV27 | CASSSPGQRGNPYEQYF | TGTGCCAGCAGTTCCCCGGGACAGCGGGGTAATCCCTACGAGCAGTACTTC
TRBD2 | TRBJ2-6 | - | TRBV9 | CASSGSGGRFSGANVLTF | TGTGCCAGCAGCGGTAGCGGGGGGCGATTCTCTGGGGCCAACGTCCTGACTTTC